These 9 T cell receptor beta chains were all obtained from the same sample, sequenced in a study of radiation and T cells in renal cell carcinoma. Sequencing used immunoSEQ multiplex PCR; TCRdb keeps in-frame clones, though not all of them. Found here are 95,000 to 150,000 clones, around 84% of them singletons; the top ten hold about 3%. Time point here: baseline pretreatment blood. Described treatment: 15 Gy SBRT to primary tumor, nephrectomy 4 weeks later. The source material was blood, sampled from a patient whose treatment included radiotherapy and nephrectomy. Every receptor here comes from a woman aged 55-70 years with renal cell carcinoma.

The CDR3 sequence is CAISESTGGNSPLHF. The CDR3 DNA reads TGTGCCATCAGTGAGTCGACAGGGGGGAATTCACCCCTCCACTTT. This chain uses TRBV10-3 with TRBJ1-6, with 9 bases that match TRBD1. Germline V gives CDR1 ENHRY, CDR2 SYGVKD. The trim removed 0 bases at V and 7 bases at J, leaving 1 base unmatched. The CDR3 is 15 residues long.

The CDR3 nucleotides are TGTGCCACCAGCAAGGGACAGGGAGACTGCACCTTC. Protein: CATSKGQGDCTF. The rearrangement uses TRBV15 and TRBJ1-2; TRBD1 aligns across 9 bases. The CDR3 has 12 residues. Germline loops: CDR1 LNHNV, CDR2 YYDKDF (reference sequence). V was pared by 4 bases and J by 13 bases, with 7 bases of the junction left unmatched. Filled out from reference TRBV15 and TRBJ1-2, the complete variable domain reads DAMVIQNPRYQVTQFGKPVTLSCSQTLNHNVMYWYQQKSSQAPKLLFHYYDKDFNNEADTPDNFQSRRPNTSFCFLDIRSPGLGDTAMYLCATSKGQGDCTFGSGTRLTVV.

The CDR3 coding sequence is TGTGCCAGTAGTCCACAGATGTTGGGCAATCAGCCCCAGCATTTT. Protein sequence: CASSPQMLGNQPQHF. The V and J genes are TRBV19 and TRBJ1-5; D gene uncertain. V was pared by 5 bases and J by 2 bases, with 13 bases between. The germline V gene has CDR1 LNHDA and CDR2 SQIVND (reference sequence). This CDR3 has 15 amino acids.

This chain links TRBV7-2 with TRBJ2-3, with unresolved D. Germline V gene sequence: CDR1 SGHTA, CDR2 FQGNSA. V was shortened by 5 bases and J by 6 bases, with 6 bases between the two germline ends. The CDR3 extends over 11 amino acids. CDR3: CASSAADTQYF. DNA of the CDR3: TGTGCCAGCAGCGCAGCGGATACGCAGTATTTT.

This clone is deemed large (0.1 to 1%). One end of the junction fails to match germline, which may point to a read error. The V gene is TRBV4-2, the J gene TRBJ1-2; possible D gene TRBD1, 5 bases. This CDR3 is built from 13 residues. CDR1 LGHNA and CDR2 YNFKEQ come from the germline V gene. In nucleotides, the CDR3 is TGTGCCAGCAGCCATTCCGGGGACTTGGCGGGAAACTTC. It is translated as CASSHSGDLAGNF.

This clone was observed a few times. The chain is built from TRBV4-1 and TRBJ1-5; D is perhaps TRBD1 (5 bases). Per the germline V gene, CDR1 is MGHRA and CDR2 is YSYEKL. V lost 0 bases and J lost 6, with 9 bases in between. The CDR3 loop spans 14 amino acids. DNA of the CDR3: TGCGCCAGCAGCCAAGATTGGGGGAGTCAGCCCCAGCATTTT. It is translated as CASSQDWGSQPQHF.

V gene TRBV6-5 combines with J gene TRBJ1-6; tentative D call: TRBD1 (5 bases). The CDR3 is 13 residues long. Germline CDR1 MNHEY, CDR2 SVGAGI. V shed 6 bases and J shed 10 bases, with 13 bases lying between them. The CDR3 coding sequence is TGTGCCAGCAGCCTTCGCGGGGGGTCACCCCTCCACTTT. This codes for CASSLRGGSPLHF.

This rearrangement joins TRBV6-5 to TRBJ2-5; TRBD2 matches 11 bases. The trim removed 4 bases at V and 5 bases at J, leaving 6 bases unmatched. This CDR3 has 15 amino acids. Germline CDR1 MNHEY, CDR2 SVGAGI. CDR3 loop: CASSFVAGGRETQYF. CDR3 bases: TGTGCCAGCAGTTTCGTAGCGGGGGGGCGGGAGACCCAGTACTTC.

This clone appeared a few times. The chain is built from TRBV2 and TRBJ1-1, with 9 bases aligning to TRBD1. Germline values: CDR1 SNHLY, CDR2 FYNNEI. The CDR3 sequence is 14 residues long. V was clipped by 7 bases and J by 0 bases; unmatched bases: 3. The CDR3 here is CASTRTGVNTEAFF. The CDR3 nucleotides are TGTGCCAGCACCCGGACAGGGGTGAACACTGAAGCTTTCTTT.